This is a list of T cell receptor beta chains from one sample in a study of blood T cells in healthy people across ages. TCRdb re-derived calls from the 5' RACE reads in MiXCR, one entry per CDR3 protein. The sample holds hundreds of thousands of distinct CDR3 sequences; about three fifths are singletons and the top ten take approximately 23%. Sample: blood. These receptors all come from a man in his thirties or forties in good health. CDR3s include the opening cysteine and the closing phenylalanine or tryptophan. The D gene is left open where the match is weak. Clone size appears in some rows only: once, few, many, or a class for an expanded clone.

CDR3 protein: CASSGLQGPVNNYGYTF
CDR3 DNA: TGTGCCAGCAGCGGATTACAGGGGCCCGTAAATAACTATGGCTACACCTTC
clone size: -
D gene: TRBD1
J gene: TRBJ1-2
V gene: TRBV5-6

CDR3 protein: CSARETGGERPYEQYF
CDR3 DNA: TGCAGTGCTCGAGAGACCGGGGGGGAGAGACCTTACGAGCAGTACTTC
clone size: few
D gene: TRBD2
J gene: TRBJ2-7
V gene: TRBV20-1

CDR3 protein: CASSYSPSTSGSYNEQFF
CDR3 DNA: TGTGCCAGCAGTTACTCGCCCTCGACTAGCGGGAGCTACAATGAGCAGTTCTTC
clone size: -
D gene: TRBD2
J gene: TRBJ2-1
V gene: TRBV6-5

CDR3 protein: CASSGGTHQPQHF
CDR3 DNA: TGTGCCAGCAGTGGAGGGACTCATCAGCCCCAGCATTTT
clone size: -
D gene: -
J gene: TRBJ1-5
V gene: TRBV19

CDR3 protein: CASSPRQGLGEQYF
CDR3 DNA: TGTGCCAGCAGTCCCCGACAGGGATTAGGTGAGCAGTACTTC
clone size: -
D gene: TRBD1
J gene: TRBJ2-7
V gene: TRBV12-3/TRBV12-4

CDR3 protein: CASSELGYEETQYF
CDR3 DNA: TGTGCCAGCAGTGAATTGGGCTACGAAGAGACCCAGTACTTC
clone size: -
D gene: -
J gene: TRBJ2-5
V gene: TRBV2

CDR3 protein: CSAQQGANTGELFF
CDR3 DNA: TGCAGTGCCCAACAGGGGGCGAACACCGGGGAGCTGTTTTTT
clone size: -
D gene: TRBD1
J gene: TRBJ2-2
V gene: TRBV20-1

CDR3 protein: CASSVGTGKETQYF
CDR3 DNA: TGTGCCAGCAGCGTAGGGACCGGAAAAGAGACCCAGTACTTC
clone size: -
D gene: -
J gene: TRBJ2-5
V gene: TRBV9

CDR3 protein: CASTRDRNYNTDTQYF
CDR3 DNA: TGCGCCAGCACCCGGGACAGGAATTATAACACAGATACGCAGTATTTT
clone size: -
D gene: TRBD1
J gene: TRBJ2-3
V gene: TRBV5-1

CDR3 protein: CSARGLGTLANEKLFF
CDR3 DNA: TGCAGTGCTAGAGGGTTGGGGACCTTGGCTAATGAAAAACTGTTTTTT
clone size: -
D gene: -
J gene: TRBJ1-4
V gene: TRBV20-1

CDR3 protein: CASSLALFNRGGGTEAFF
CDR3 DNA: TGCGCCAGCAGCTTGGCTTTATTCAACAGGGGAGGGGGCACTGAAGCTTTCTTT
clone size: -
D gene: TRBD1
J gene: TRBJ1-1
V gene: TRBV5-1

CDR3 protein: CASRPRVDTQYF
CDR3 DNA: TGTGCCAGCAGACCACGGGTAGATACGCAGTATTTT
clone size: -
D gene: -
J gene: TRBJ2-3
V gene: TRBV12-3/TRBV12-4

CDR3 protein: CSACKPGQYEQYF
CDR3 DNA: TGCAGTGCTTGCAAACCGGGACAGTACGAGCAGTACTTC
clone size: -
D gene: TRBD1
J gene: TRBJ2-7
V gene: TRBV20-1

CDR3 protein: CSVVESGARSYNEQFF
CDR3 DNA: TGCAGCGTTGTGGAGTCAGGGGCCAGGTCCTACAATGAGCAGTTCTTC
clone size: few
D gene: -
J gene: TRBJ2-1
V gene: TRBV29-1

CDR3 protein: CASGDTPMNTEAFF
CDR3 DNA: TGTGCCAGCGGGGACACCCCCATGAACACTGAAGCTTTCTTT
clone size: -
D gene: -
J gene: TRBJ1-1
V gene: TRBV6-1

CDR3 protein: CASRTGKIEKLFF
CDR3 DNA: TGTGCCAGCCGGACAGGGAAGATTGAAAAACTGTTTTTT
clone size: few
D gene: TRBD1
J gene: TRBJ1-4
V gene: TRBV12-3/TRBV12-4

CDR3 protein: CASSDPGYEQYF
CDR3 DNA: TGTGCCAGCAGCGACCCTGGCTACGAGCAGTACTTC
clone size: few
D gene: -
J gene: TRBJ2-7
V gene: TRBV7-2